This T cell receptor beta chain derives from a study of cytomegalovirus exposure and HLA in healthy donors. Study context: The early release's HLA-typed donors yielded 65 million to 85 million unique TCRs.

The study, taken as a whole, reports: Per a later analysis, HLA-associated TCR beta chains showed more clonal expansion than other, equally common TCR beta chains. The study reported that TCR beta sequences accurately predicted HLA-A and HLA-B alleles in most subjects.

In regard to this clone: Its antigen is currently unknown.

The primer mix had 60 Vbeta and 13 Jbeta primers. Produced via immunoSEQ multiplex PCR; TCRdb's table is partial and in-frame only. This sample has 85,000 to 130,000 clones; around 80% occur once, and the top ten carry roughly 6%. The sequenced sample consisted of PBMCs. The sequence was collected from a woman between 50 and 59 years old in good health and CMV-seropositive.

CDR3 protein: CASSRSGANVLTF. The DNA for the CDR3 is TGTGCCAGCAGCCGGAGTGGGGCCAACGTCCTGACTTTC. The chain couples TRBV7-8 to TRBJ2-6; no firm D call. The germline V gene encodes CDR1 SGHVS and CDR2 FQNEAQ. The CDR3 runs to 13 residues. V lost 5 bases, J lost 3 bases, and 5 bases lay in between.